The 19 T cell receptor beta chains in this list originate from one sample, sequenced in a study of technical replicates of blood from a few donors. Measured with immunoSEQ multiplex PCR; TCRdb has only the in-frame clones, and not every one. The table has over 90,000 clones, around 96% seen once; the top ten hold around 0.35%. Sequenced material: T cells isolated from PBMCs. Receptors originate from a human donor in good health.

The V gene is TRBV6-5, the J gene TRBJ2-1, with a possible D match to TRBD1 (5 bases). Germline V gene data show CDR1 as MNHEY and CDR2 as SVGAGI. This CDR3 is built from 14 residues. Trimming stripped 5 bases from V and 9 bases from J, with 17 bases between. In DNA form, the CDR3 reads TGTGCCAGCAGTGGGCAGGGAATTTTTTCTGAGCAGTTCTTC. Amino acids: CASSGQGIFSEQFF.

The CDR3 is CASSLGLHSEQYF. In DNA, the CDR3 is TGTGCCAGCAGCTTAGGACTTCATTCTGAGCAGTACTTC. V is TRBV7-9 and J is TRBJ2-7; no firm D call. Trimming left V 1 base short and J 7 bases short, with 11 bases between. Germline assignment: CDR1 SEHNR and CDR2 FQNEAQ (reference sequence). The CDR3 length is 13 residues.

The chain joins TRBV28 to TRBJ1-5; D may be TRBD1 (6 bases). V gave up 1 base and J gave up 5 bases, with 12 bases separating them. This CDR3 spans 15 amino acids. Germline lookup yields CDR1 MDHEN and CDR2 SYDVKM. For the CDR3, the DNA is TGTGCCAGCAGTTTATTCCTCGGACAGTATCAGCCCCAGCATTTT. Residues: CASSLFLGQYQPQHF.

V is TRBV18 and J is TRBJ2-7; D is undetermined. Trimming cost V 0 bases and J 7 bases, with 16 bases left between them. Germline CDR1 KGHSH, CDR2 LQKENI. The CDR3 runs to 15 residues. CDR3 in amino acids: CASSPPDYHYEEQYF. In DNA, the CDR3 is TGTGCCAGCTCACCACCGGATTACCACTACGAGGAGCAGTACTTC.

The chain recombines TRBV6-6 with TRBJ2-1, with D maybe TRBD2 (5 bases). Germline CDR1 is MNHNY and CDR2 is SVGAGI (reference sequence). V lost 0 bases, J lost 3 bases, and 12 bases lay in between. The CDR3 is 16 amino acids. CDR3 region: CASSYSAASHYNEQFF. The CDR3, as DNA: TGTGCCAGCAGTTACTCAGCGGCTAGCCACTACAATGAGCAGTTCTTC.

A few counts support this clone. CDR3 sequence (DNA): TGTGCCAGTCAAGGACAGGCTACCTACGAGCAGTACTTC. This encodes CASQGQATYEQYF. V usage is TRBV28 and J usage is TRBJ2-7; 7 bases line up with TRBD1. The CDR3 loop spans 13 amino acids. V gave up 9 bases and J gave up 2 bases; unmatched junction bases: 7. Germline-derived CDR1 and CDR2 are MDHEN and SYDVKM.

The chain employs TRBV19 and TRBJ2-1, with 8 bases aligning to TRBD1. Germline CDR1 and CDR2: LNHDA and SQIVND (reference sequence). CDR3 size: 15 residues. V lost 6 bases, J lost 3 bases, and 7 bases stayed unmatched. The CDR3 sequence: CASSGTGGSYNEQFF. The CDR3 DNA reads as TGTGCCAGTAGCGGGACAGGTGGGAGCTACAATGAGCAGTTCTTC.

The rearrangement joins TRBV6-5 to TRBJ2-4; TRBD2 matches at 14 bases. The germline gives CDR1 MNHEY, CDR2 SVGAGI. The CDR3 consists of 15 residues. V was clipped by 6 bases and J by 6 bases; unmatched bases: 4. In DNA form, the CDR3 reads TGTGCCAGCAGAAGACTAGCGGGAGGGATAAACATTCAGTACTTC. Translating it yields CASRRLAGGINIQYF.

The rearrangement joins TRBV7-8 to TRBJ2-3; D gene unclear. Per germline, CDR1 SGHVS and CDR2 FQNEAQ. This CDR3 region has 11 residues. V lost 5 bases to trimming and J lost 3 bases, with 3 bases between them. CDR3 region: CASSRTDTQYF. The CDR3 nucleotides are TGTGCCAGCAGCCGGACAGATACGCAGTATTTT.

The gene calls are TRBV29-1 and TRBJ2-7, with 7 bases that match TRBD1. This CDR3 spans 11 amino acids. The junction had 5 bases not matched to a gene; V was cut back by 6 bases and J by 6 bases. From germline, CDR1 is SQVTM and CDR2 ANQGSEA. The CDR3 protein is CSVPNRGEQYF. CDR3 coding DNA: TGCAGCGTCCCGAACAGGGGCGAGCAGTACTTC.

The gene calls are TRBV7-3 and TRBJ2-2, with D possibly TRBD1 on 5 matching bases. Between the trimmed V and J ends, which lost 3 bases and 4 bases, there was a span of 6 bases. The length of the CDR3 is 13 residues. Germline assignment: CDR1 SGHTA and CDR2 FQGTGA. The CDR3 sequence is CASSFRGTGELFF. The CDR3 bases are TGTGCCAGCAGCTTTAGGGGCACCGGGGAGCTGTTTTTT.

The chain carries TRBV11-2 and TRBJ1-3; D possibly corresponds to TRBD1 (6 bases). This CDR3 contains 15 residues. Germline V gene sequence: CDR1 SGHAT, CDR2 FQNNGV. Trimming took off 2 bases at V and 4 bases at J, with 12 bases between the two ends. CDR3 sequence (DNA): TGTGCCAGCAGCTTAAGGTCAGGGACAGGAAACACCATATATTTT. This sequence encodes CASSLRSGTGNTIYF.

The rearrangement uses TRBV28 and TRBJ1-1; maybe TRBD1 (5 bases). Per germline, CDR1 MDHEN and CDR2 SYDVKM. V was clipped by 5 bases and J by 0 bases, with 10 bases between them. The CDR3 is made up of 14 amino acids. The CDR3, as DNA: TGTGCCAGCAGTATTGGGGGGATGAACACTGAAGCTTTCTTT. Translated, it gives CASSIGGMNTEAFF.

The V gene is TRBV9, the J gene TRBJ2-5; D may be TRBD1 (5 bases). This CDR3 has 14 residues. CDR1 is SGDLS, CDR2 YYNGEE, per germline. V lost 0 bases to trimming and J lost 3 bases, with 9 bases between them. The CDR3 protein is CASSVGAGKETQYF. The CDR3 nucleotides read TGTGCCAGCAGCGTAGGGGCAGGGAAAGAGACCCAGTACTTC.

CDR3 loop: CASSYAGTGLTNTQYF. CDR3 DNA sequence: TGTGCCAGCAGTTACGCCGGGACAGGACTTACTAATACGCAGTATTTT. This chain links TRBV6-5 with TRBJ2-3; 8 positions agree with TRBD1. The V gene's germline CDR1 is MNHEY and CDR2 SVGAGI. The CDR3 extends over 16 amino acids. The trim removed 2 bases at V and 7 bases at J, leaving 11 bases unmatched.

J is TRBJ1-3 and V is TRBV19, with 8 bases aligning to TRBD1. Germline CDR1 LNHDA, CDR2 SQIVND (reference sequence). V lost 6 bases to trimming and J lost 0 bases; unmatched junction nucleotides: 7. The CDR3 sequence is 16 residues long. The CDR3 reads CASRRTGPFSGNTIYF. The CDR3 nucleotides are TGTGCCAGTAGGAGGACAGGGCCCTTCTCTGGAAACACCATATATTTT.

The J gene is TRBJ2-1, the V gene TRBV11-3; 7 bases agree with TRBD2. Germline lookup yields CDR1 SGHNT and CDR2 YENEEA. CDR3 length: 16 residues. V shed 0 bases, J shed 6 bases, and the junction held 8 bases outside the gene matches. The CDR3 loop is CASSLDWREPGNEQFF. CDR3 bases: TGTGCCAGCAGCTTAGACTGGCGGGAGCCCGGCAATGAGCAGTTCTTC.

The chain couples TRBV7-9 to TRBJ2-7; TRBD1 matches at 10 bases. The V segment lost 5 bases and the J segment 3 bases; nucleotides outside the gene matches: 4. Germline V gene sequence: CDR1 SEHNR, CDR2 FQNEAQ (reference sequence). The CDR3 spans 14 residues. CDR3 DNA: TGTGCCAGCAGCCAGGGACAGGGGTTCTACGAGCAGTACTTC. This translates into CASSQGQGFYEQYF.

The rearrangement links TRBV7-8 to TRBJ2-1; perhaps TRBD1 as D (6 bases). The CDR3 covers 16 residues. Germline lookup yields CDR1 SGHVS and CDR2 FQNEAQ. V lost 7 bases and J 1 base, leaving 17 bases between the germline ends. The CDR3 spells CASILFSTGSYNEQFF. In DNA form, the CDR3 reads TGTGCCAGCATCCTCTTCTCGACAGGATCCTACAATGAGCAGTTCTTC.